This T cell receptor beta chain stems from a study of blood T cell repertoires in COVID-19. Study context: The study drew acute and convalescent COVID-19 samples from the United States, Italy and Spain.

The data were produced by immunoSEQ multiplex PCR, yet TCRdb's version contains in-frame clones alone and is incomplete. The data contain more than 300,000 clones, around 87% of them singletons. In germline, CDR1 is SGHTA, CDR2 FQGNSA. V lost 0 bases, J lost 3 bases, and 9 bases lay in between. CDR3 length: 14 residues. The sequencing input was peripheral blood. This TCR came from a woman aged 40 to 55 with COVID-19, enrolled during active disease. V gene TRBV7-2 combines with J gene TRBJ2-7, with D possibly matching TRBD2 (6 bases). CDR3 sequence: CASSLAAGSYEQYF. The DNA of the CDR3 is TGTGCCAGCAGCTTAGCGGCCGGGAGCTACGAGCAGTACTTC.